The TCR beta chain described here comes from a study of blood T cell repertoires in COVID-19. Whole-study context: There were acute and convalescent COVID-19 samples, and they came from the United States, Italy and Spain. Nucleic acid was either cDNA or gDNA, and it came from T cells, B-cell-depleted T cells, or PBMCs.

Germline CDR1 and CDR2: SNHLY and FYNNEI. Trimming cost V 3 bases and J 2 bases; bases outside gene matches: 4. This CDR3 is 15 amino acids long. Per the authors' pipeline: Reference gene primer amplification gave nucleated cell count estimates. Assay: immunoSEQ multiplex PCR; the TCRdb copy retains only in-frame clones and omits some. D and trimming come from the DNA, and the V and J calls and clone size come from that table. The sample holds 18,000 or so clones, about 91% seen once. Sequencing used peripheral blood. The chain couples TRBV2 to TRBJ2-3, with 8 bases lining up with TRBD1. This receptor was taken from a man in his sixties with active COVID-19. The CDR3 loop is CASSDRDRFTDTQYF. The CDR3, as DNA: TGTGCCAGCAGTGACCGGGACAGGTTCACAGATACGCAGTATTTT. Filled out from reference TRBV2 and TRBJ2-3, the complete variable domain reads EPEVTQTPSHQVTQMGQEVILRCVPISNHLYFYWYRQILGQKVEFLVSFYNNEISEKSEIFDDQFSVERPDGSNFTLKIRSTKLEDSAMYFCASSDRDRFTDTQYFGPGTRLTVL.